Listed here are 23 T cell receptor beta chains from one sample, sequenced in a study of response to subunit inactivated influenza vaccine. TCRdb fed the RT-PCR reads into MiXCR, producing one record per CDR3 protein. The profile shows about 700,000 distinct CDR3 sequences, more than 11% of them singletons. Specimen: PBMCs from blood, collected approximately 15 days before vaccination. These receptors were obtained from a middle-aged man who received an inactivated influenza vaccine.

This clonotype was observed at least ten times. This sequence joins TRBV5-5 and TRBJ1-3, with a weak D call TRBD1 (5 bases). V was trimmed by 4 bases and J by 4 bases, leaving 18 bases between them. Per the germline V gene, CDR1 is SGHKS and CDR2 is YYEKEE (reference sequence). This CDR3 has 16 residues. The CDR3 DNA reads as TGTGCCAGCAGCCCTATCAGCAGGGCGAGCGGAAACACCATATATTTT. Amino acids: CASSPISRASGNTIYF.

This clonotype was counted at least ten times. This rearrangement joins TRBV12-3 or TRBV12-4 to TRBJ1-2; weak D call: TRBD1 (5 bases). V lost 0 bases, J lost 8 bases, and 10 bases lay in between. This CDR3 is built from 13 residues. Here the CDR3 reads CASSLAGTAGYTF. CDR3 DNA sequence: TGTGCCAGCAGTTTAGCCGGGACCGCAGGCTACACCTTC.

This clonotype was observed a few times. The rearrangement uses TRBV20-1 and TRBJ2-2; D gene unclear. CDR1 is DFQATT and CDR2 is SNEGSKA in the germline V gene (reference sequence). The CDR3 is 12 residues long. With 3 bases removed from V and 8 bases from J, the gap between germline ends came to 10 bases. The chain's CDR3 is CSARSTGGELFF. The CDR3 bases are TGCAGTGCTAGGTCGACTGGAGGGGAGCTGTTTTTT.

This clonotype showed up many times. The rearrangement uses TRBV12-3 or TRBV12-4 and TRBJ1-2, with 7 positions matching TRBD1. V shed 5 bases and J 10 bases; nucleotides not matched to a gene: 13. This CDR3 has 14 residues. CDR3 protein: CASSTTGRSFDYTF. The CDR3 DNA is TGTGCCAGCAGTACGACAGGGCGGTCATTCGACTACACCTTC.

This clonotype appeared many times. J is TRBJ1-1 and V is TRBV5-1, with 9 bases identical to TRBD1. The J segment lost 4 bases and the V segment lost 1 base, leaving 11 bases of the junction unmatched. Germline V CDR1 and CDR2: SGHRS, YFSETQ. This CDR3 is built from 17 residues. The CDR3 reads CASSLLGQGIGGTEAFF. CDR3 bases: TGCGCCAGCAGCTTGCTCGGACAGGGGATCGGCGGCACTGAAGCTTTCTTT.

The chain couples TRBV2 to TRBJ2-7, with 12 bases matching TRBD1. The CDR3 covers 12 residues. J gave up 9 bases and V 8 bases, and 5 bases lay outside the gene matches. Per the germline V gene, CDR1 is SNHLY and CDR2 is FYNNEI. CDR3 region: CASGTGGSVQYF. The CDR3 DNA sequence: TGTGCCAGCGGGACAGGGGGCAGCGTGCAGTACTTC.

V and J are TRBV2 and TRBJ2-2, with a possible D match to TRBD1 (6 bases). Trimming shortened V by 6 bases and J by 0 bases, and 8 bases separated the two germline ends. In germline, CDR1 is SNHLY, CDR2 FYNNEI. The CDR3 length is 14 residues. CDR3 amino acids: CASRGHPNTGELFF. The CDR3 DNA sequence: TGTGCCAGCAGGGGACACCCGAACACCGGGGAGCTGTTTTTT.

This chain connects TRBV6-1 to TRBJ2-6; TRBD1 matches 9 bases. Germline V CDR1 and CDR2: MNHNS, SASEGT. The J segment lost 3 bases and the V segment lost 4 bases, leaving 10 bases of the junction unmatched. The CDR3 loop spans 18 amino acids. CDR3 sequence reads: CASSGTGTGSFGANVLTF. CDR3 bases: TGTGCCAGCAGTGGAACCGGGACAGGGTCTTTTGGGGCCAACGTCCTGACTTTC.

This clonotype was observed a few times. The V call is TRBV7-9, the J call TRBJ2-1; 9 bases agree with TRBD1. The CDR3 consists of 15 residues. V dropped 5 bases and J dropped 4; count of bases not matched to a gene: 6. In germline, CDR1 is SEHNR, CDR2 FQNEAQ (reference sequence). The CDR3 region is CASSPMGQGYNEQFF. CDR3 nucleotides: TGTGCCAGCAGCCCAATGGGACAGGGTTACAATGAGCAGTTCTTC.

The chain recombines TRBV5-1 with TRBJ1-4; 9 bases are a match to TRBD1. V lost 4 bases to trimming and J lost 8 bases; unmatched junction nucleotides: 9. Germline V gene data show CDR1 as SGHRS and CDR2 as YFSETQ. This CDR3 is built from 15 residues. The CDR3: CASSIGTGRDEKLFF. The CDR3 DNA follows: TGCGCCAGCAGCATTGGGACAGGGAGGGACGAAAAACTGTTTTTT.

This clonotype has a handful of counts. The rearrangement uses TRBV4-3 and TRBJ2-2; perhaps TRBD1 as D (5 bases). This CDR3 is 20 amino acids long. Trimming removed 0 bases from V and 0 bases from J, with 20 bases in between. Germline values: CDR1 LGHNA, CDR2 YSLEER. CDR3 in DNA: TGCGCCAGCAGCCAAGATAGTTTTGACAGTCCATACTCGAACACCGGGGAGCTGTTTTTT. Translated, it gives CASSQDSFDSPYSNTGELFF.

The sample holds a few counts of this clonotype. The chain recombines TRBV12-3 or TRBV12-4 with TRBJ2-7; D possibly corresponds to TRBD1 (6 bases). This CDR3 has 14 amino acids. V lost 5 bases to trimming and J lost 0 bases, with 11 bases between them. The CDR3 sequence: CASSELDSSYEQYF. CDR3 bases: TGTGCCAGCAGTGAGTTGGACAGCTCCTACGAGCAGTACTTC.

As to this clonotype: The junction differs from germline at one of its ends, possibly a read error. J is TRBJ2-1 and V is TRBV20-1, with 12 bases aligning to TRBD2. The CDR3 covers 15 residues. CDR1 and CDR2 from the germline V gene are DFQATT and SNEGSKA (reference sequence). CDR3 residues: CCARVTSGRHNEQFF. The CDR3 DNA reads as TGCTGTGCTAGAGTGACTAGCGGGAGACACAACGAGCAGTTCTTC.

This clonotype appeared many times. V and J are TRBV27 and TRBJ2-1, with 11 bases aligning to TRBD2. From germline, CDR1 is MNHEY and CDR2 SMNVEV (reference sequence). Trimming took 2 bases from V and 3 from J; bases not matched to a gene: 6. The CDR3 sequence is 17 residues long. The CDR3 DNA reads TGTGCCAGCAGTTTAGACTCTAGCGGGGGGTTCTACAATGAGCAGTTCTTC. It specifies CASSLDSSGGFYNEQFF.

CDR3 region: CASRGDSFYNEQFF. The CDR3 DNA follows: TGTGCCAGCAGGGGGGACAGCTTCTACAATGAGCAGTTCTTC. The chain uses TRBV6-2 or TRBV6-3 and TRBJ2-1; TRBD1 agrees at 7 bases. V trimming: 6 bases; J trimming: 3 bases; junction bases outside the gene matches: 5. In germline, CDR1 is MNHEY, CDR2 SVGEGT. The CDR3 runs 14 residues.

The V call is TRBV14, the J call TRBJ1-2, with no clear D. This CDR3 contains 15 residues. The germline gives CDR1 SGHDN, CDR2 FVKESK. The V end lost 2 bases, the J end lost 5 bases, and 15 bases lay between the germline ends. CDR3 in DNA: TGTGCCAGCAGCCAAATCGTGACACCTCTATATGGCTACACCTTC. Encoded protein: CASSQIVTPLYGYTF. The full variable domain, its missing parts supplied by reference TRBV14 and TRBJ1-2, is EAGVTQFPSHSVIEKGQTVTLRCDPISGHDNLYWYRRVMGKEIKFLLHFVKESKQDESGMPNNRFLAERTGGTYSTLKVQPAELEDSGVYFCASSQIVTPLYGYTFGSGTRLTVV.

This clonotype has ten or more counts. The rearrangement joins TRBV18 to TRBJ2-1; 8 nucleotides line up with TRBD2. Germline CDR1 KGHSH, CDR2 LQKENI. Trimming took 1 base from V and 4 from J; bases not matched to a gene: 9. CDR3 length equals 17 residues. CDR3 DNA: TGTGCCAGCTCACCACTTGCACTAGCGGCAAATTACAATGAGCAGTTCTTC. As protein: CASSPLALAANYNEQFF.

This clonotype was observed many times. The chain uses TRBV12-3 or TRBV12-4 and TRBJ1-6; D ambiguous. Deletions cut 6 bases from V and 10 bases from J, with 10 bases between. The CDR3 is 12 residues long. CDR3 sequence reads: CASSRWTSPLHF. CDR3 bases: TGTGCCAGCAGCCGATGGACCTCACCCCTCCACTTT.

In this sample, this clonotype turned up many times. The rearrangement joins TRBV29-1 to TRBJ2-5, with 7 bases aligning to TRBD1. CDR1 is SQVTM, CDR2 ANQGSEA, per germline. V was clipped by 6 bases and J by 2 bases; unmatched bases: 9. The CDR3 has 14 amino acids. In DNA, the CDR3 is TGCAGCGTCCGCAGCAGGGGGATGCAAGAGACCCAGTACTTC. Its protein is CSVRSRGMQETQYF.

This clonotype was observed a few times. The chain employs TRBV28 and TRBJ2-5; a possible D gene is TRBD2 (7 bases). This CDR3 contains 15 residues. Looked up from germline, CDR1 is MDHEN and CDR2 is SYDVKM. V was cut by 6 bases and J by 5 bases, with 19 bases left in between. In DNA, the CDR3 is TGTGCCAGCAGCCCTATGTGGGGGGGCCAGGAGACCCAGTACTTC. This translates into CASSPMWGGQETQYF.

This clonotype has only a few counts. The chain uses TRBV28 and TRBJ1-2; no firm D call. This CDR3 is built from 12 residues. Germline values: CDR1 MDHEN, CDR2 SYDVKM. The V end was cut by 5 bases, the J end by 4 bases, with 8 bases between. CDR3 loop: CASSMSRYGYTF. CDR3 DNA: TGTGCCAGCAGTATGTCCCGCTATGGCTACACCTTC.

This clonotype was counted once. The CDR3 region has the DNA TGTGCCAGCCGGCGCTTCCTAGACTTTAATCAGCCCCAGCATTTT. Its protein is CASRRFLDFNQPQHF. This chain joins TRBV6-1 and TRBJ1-5, with no clear D. CDR1 is MNHNS and CDR2 is SASEGT in the germline V gene. Trimming took 8 bases from V and 4 from J, leaving 18 bases between them. The CDR3 loop spans 15 amino acids.

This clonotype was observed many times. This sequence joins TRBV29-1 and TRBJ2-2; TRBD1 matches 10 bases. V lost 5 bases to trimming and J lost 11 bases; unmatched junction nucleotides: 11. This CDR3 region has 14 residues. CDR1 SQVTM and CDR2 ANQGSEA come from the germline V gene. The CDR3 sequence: CSVIGQGDLRELFF. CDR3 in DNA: TGCAGCGTTATCGGACAGGGGGATCTGAGAGAGCTGTTTTTT.